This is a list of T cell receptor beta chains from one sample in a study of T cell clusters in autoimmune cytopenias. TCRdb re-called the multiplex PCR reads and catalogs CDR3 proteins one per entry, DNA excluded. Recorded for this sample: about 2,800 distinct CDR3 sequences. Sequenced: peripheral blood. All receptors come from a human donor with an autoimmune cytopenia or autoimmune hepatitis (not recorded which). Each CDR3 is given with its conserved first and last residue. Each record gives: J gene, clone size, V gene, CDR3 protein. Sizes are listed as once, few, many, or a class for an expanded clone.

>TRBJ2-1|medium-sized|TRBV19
CASSITGGPYNEQFF
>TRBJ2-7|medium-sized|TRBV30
CAWNGGQSAEQYF
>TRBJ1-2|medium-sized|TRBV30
CAWRDTAGYGYTF
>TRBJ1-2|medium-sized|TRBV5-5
CASTLYVDGGYTF
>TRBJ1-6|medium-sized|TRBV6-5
CASSFRQELSPLHF
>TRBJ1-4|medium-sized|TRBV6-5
CASSYKTMGEKLFF
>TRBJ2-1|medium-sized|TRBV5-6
CASSLVSEGFYNEQFF
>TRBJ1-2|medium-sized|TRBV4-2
CASSQDQGSRVSYGYTF
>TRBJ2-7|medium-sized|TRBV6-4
CASSYWAYEQYF
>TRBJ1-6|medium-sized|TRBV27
CASSPRRTGSSNSPLHF
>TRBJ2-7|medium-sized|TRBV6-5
CASSSRGRVYEQYF
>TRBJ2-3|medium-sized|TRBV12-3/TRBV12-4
CASSLGASGRADTQYF
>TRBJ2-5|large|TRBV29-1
CSSRDGVETQYF
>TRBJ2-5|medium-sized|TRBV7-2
CASRTDLDPGQVYEQYF
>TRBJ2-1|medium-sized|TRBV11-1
CASSQDSRLAVYNEQFF
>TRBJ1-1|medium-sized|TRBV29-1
CSGGEGREATEAFF
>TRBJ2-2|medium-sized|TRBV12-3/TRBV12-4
CATTSGGANTGELFF
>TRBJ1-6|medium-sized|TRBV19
CASRIQGLDSPLHF
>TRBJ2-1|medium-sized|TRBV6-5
CASSPLASAYNEQFF
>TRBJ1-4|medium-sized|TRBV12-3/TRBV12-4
CASTLDRFEKLFF
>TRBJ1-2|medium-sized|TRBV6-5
CASSYSQGAKDGYTF
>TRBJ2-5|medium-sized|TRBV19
CASSIDSRRETQYF
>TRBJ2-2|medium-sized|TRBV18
CASSPNPAGELFF
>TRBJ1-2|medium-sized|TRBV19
CASSSQPGSYGYTF
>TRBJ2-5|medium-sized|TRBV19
CASSIGLIETQYF
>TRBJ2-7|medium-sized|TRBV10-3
CAISDGTYEQYF
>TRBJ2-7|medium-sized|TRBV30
CAWSSEGIEEQYF
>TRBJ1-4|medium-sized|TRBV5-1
CASSLLIGEDEKLFF
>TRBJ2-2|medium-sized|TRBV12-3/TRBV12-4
CASSSTLGTGGYGELFF
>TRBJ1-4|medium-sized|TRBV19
CASSGSENEKLFF
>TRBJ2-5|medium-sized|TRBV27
CASWGRGRETQYF
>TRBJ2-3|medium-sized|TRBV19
CASSTGLAVSTDTQYF
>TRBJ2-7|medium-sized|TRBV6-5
CASSPGTGDYEQYF
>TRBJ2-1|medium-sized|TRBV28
CASSLGLAGLSSYNEQFF
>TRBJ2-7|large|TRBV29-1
CSVSGRGAHEQYF
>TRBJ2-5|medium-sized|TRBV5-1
CASSPTSGREETQYF
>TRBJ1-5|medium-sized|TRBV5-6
CASSLSGSRQPQHF
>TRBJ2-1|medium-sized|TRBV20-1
CSASRFAGGGYNEQFF
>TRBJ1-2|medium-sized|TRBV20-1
CSAWGQGTYGYTF
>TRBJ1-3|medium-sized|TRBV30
CAWSVDSSGNTIYF
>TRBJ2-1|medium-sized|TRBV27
CASSLGTTKNEQFF
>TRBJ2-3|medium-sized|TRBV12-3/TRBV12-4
CASSRLAGRPDTQYF
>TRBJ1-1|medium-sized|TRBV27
CAISEWDGTEAFF
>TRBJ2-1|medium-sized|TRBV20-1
CSARADGRGNEQFF
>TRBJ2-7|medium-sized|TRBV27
CASSLSIGQGSYEQYF
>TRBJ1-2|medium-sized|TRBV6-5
CAGGTEWGYGYTF
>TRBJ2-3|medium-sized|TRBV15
CATSRGTSNTDTQYF
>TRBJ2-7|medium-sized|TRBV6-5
CASSSPGQPPYEQYF
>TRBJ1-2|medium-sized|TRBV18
CASSAGERAYGYTF
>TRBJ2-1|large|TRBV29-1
CSVQRSPLGDGNEQFF
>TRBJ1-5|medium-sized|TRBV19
CASTMGGFNQPQHF
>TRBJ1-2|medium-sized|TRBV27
CASRAAYYGYTF
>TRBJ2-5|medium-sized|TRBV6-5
CASSLSGLAEETQYF
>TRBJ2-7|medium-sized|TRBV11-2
CASSLGSSGRPLEQYF
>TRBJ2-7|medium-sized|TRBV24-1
CATAAAHGYEQYF
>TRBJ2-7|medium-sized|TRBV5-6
CASSPRTGEDNEQFF
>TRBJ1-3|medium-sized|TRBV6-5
CASKRDSRDTIYF
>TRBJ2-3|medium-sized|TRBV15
CATNGGGPLTDTQYF
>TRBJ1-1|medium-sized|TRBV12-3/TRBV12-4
CASSNDRADSEAFF